This T cell receptor (beta chain) was retrieved from a study of blood T cell repertoires in COVID-19. Germline loops: CDR1 SGHTA, CDR2 FQGNSA. This CDR3 spans 14 amino acids. V was cut by 2 bases and J by 6 bases, with 13 bases left in between. Produced via immunoSEQ multiplex PCR; TCRdb's table is partial and in-frame only. The repertoire holds about 180,000 clones, with 80% to 90% as singletons. The V and J genes are TRBV7-2 and TRBJ1-1; D possibly corresponds to TRBD1 (5 bases). The sequencing sample was made of peripheral blood. This TCR was recovered from a man aged 50-60 years with active or convalescent COVID-19. Written as DNA, the CDR3 is TGTGCCAGCAGCTTATTGGGGGGGAATGCTGAAGCTTTCTTT. Residues: CASSLLGGNAEAFF.